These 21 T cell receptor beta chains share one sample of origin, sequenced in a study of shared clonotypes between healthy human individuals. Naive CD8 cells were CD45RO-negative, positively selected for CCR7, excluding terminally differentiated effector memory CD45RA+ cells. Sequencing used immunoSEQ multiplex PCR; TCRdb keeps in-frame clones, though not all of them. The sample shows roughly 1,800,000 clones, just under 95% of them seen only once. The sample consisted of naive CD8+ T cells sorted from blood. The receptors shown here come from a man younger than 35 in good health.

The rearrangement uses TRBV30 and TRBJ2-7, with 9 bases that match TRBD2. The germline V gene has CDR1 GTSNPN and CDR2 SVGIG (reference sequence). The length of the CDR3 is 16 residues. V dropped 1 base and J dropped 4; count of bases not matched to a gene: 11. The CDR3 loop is CAWSGYLRTSAYEQYF. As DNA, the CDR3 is TGTGCCTGGAGTGGTTATCTACGGACTAGCGCGTACGAGCAGTACTTC.

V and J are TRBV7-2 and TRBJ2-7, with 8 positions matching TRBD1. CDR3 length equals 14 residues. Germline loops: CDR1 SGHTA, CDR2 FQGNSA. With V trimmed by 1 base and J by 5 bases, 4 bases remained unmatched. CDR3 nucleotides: TGTGCCAGCAGCTTAGTCTCAGGGGGCAACGAGCAGTACTTC. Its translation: CASSLVSGGNEQYF.

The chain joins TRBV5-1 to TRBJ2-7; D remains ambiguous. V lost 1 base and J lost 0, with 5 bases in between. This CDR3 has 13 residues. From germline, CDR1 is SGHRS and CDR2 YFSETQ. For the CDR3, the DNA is TGCGCCAGCAGCTTGCCCACCTCCTACGAGCAGTACTTC. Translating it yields CASSLPTSYEQYF.

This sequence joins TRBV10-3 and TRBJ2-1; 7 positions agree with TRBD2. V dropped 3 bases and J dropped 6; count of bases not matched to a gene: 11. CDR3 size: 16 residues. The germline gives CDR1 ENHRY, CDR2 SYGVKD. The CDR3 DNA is TGTGCCATCAGTGACGGTTCCCTAACTAGCGTCAATGAGCAGTTCTTC. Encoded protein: CAISDGSLTSVNEQFF.

CDR3 in DNA: TGTGCCATCAGTGATTCCCCAGCGGGAGCCTACGAGCAGTACTTC. This sequence encodes CAISDSPAGAYEQYF. The rearrangement links TRBV10-3 to TRBJ2-7; 8 bases align to TRBD2. Germline-derived CDR1 and CDR2 are ENHRY and SYGVKD. J was trimmed by 2 bases and V by 3 bases; bases with no gene match: 6. The CDR3 is 15 residues long.

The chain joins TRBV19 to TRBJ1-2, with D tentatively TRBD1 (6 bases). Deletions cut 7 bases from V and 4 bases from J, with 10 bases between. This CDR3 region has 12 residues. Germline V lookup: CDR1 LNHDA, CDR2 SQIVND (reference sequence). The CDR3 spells CASNTGFYGYTF. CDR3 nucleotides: TGTGCCAGTAATACAGGGTTCTATGGCTACACCTTC.

The CDR3 sequence is CASSLELAGVPNTGELFF. CDR3 in DNA: TGCGCCAGCAGCTTGGAACTAGCGGGTGTGCCGAACACCGGGGAGCTGTTTTTT. The chain couples TRBV5-1 to TRBJ2-2, with TRBD2 matching 9 bases. The germline V gene has CDR1 SGHRS and CDR2 YFSETQ. This CDR3 region has 18 residues. The trim removed 0 bases at V and 0 bases at J, leaving 6 bases unmatched.

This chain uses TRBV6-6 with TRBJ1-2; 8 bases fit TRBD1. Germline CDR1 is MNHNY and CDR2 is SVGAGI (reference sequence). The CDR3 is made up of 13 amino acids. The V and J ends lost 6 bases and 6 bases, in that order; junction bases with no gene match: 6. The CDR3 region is CASSNQGANGYTF. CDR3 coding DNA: TGTGCCAGCAGCAACCAGGGGGCGAATGGCTACACCTTC.

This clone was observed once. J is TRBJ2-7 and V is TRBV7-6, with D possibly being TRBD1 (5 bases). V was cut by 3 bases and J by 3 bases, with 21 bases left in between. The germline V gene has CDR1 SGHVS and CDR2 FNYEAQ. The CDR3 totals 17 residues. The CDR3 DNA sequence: TGTGCCAGCAGCTTGCATCCGACGGGCCAGGGATTCTACGAGCAGTACTTC. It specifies CASSLHPTGQGFYEQYF. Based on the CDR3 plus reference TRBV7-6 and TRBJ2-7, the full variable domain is GAGVSQSPRYKVTKRGQDVALRCDPISGHVSLYWYRQALGQGPEFLTYFNYEAQQDKSGLPNDRFSAERPEGSISTLTIQRTEQRDSAMYRCASSLHPTGQGFYEQYFGPGTRLTVT.

DNA for the CDR3: TGTGCCAGCAGGGGCGGGACAGGGGGAGCTTTCTTT. As protein: CASRGGTGGAFF. The chain is built from TRBV28 and TRBJ1-1; 11 bases fit TRBD1. With 6 bases clipped from V and 10 bases from J, the junction kept 4 bases outside the gene matches. The CDR3 extends over 12 amino acids. CDR1 and CDR2 (germline): MDHEN, SYDVKM.

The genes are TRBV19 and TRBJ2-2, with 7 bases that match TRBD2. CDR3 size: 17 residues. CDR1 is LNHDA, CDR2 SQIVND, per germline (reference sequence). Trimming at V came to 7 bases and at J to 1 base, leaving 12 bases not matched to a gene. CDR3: CASTYSLLAVNTGELFF. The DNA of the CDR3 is TGTGCCAGTACATATTCTCTCCTAGCGGTGAACACCGGGGAGCTGTTTTTT. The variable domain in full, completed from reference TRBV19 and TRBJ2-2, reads DGGITQSPKYLFRKEGQNVTLSCEQNLNHDAMYWYRQDPGQGLRLIYYSQIVNDFQKGDIAEGYSVSREKKESFPLTVTSAQKNPTAFYLCASTYSLLAVNTGELFFGEGSRLTVL.

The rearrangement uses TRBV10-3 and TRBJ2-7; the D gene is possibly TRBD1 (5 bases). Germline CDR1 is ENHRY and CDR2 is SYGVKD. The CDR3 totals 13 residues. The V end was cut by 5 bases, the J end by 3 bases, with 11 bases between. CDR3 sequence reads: CAISWTPHYEQYF. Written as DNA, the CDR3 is TGTGCCATCAGTTGGACACCTCACTACGAGCAGTACTTC.

This CDR3 is CASSPLGVPGELFF. CDR3 DNA: TGTGCCAGCAGCCCACTAGGCGTCCCAGGTGAACTGTTTTTT. V is TRBV9 and J is TRBJ1-4; no definite D call. Trimming pared 4 bases from V and 12 bases from J, leaving 19 bases between. The germline gives CDR1 SGDLS, CDR2 YYNGEE. CDR3 length equals 14 residues. The full variable domain, rest sourced from reference TRBV9 and TRBJ1-4, is DSGVTQTPKHLITATGQRVTLRCSPRSGDLSVYWYQQSLDQGLQFLIQYYNGEERAKGNILERFSAQQFPDLHSELNLSSLELGDSALYFCASSPLGVPGELFFGSGTQLSVL.

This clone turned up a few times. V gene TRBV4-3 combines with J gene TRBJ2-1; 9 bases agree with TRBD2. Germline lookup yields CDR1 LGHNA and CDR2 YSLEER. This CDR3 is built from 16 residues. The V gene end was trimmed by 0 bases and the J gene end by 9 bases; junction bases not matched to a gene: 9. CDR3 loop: CASSQDRAGGLGEQFF. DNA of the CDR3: TGCGCCAGCAGCCAAGATCGTGCGGGAGGGCTGGGTGAGCAGTTCTTC.

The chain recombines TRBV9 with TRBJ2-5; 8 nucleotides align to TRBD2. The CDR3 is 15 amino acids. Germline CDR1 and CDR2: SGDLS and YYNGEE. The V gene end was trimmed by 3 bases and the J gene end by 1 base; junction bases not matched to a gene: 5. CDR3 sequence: CASSGAGTSQETQYF. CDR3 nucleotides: TGTGCCAGCAGCGGCGCTGGGACTAGCCAAGAGACCCAGTACTTC.

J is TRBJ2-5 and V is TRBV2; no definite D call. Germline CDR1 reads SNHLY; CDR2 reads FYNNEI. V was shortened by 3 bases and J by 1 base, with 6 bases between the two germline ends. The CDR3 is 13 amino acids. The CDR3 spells CASSEAFQETQYF. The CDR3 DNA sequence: TGTGCCAGCAGTGAGGCATTCCAAGAGACCCAGTACTTC.

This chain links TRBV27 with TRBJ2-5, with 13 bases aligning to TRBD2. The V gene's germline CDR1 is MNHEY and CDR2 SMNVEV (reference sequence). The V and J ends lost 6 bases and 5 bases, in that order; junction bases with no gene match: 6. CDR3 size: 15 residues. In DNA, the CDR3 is TGTGCCAGCAGATTACTAGCGGGGGGGCGTGAGACCCAGTACTTC. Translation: CASRLLAGGRETQYF.

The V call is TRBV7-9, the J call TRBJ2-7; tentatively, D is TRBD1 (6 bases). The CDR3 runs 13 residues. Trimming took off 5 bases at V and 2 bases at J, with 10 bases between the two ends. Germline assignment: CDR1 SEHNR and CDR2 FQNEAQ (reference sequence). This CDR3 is CASSRGQPYEQYF. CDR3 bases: TGTGCCAGCAGCCGAGGACAGCCCTACGAGCAGTACTTC.

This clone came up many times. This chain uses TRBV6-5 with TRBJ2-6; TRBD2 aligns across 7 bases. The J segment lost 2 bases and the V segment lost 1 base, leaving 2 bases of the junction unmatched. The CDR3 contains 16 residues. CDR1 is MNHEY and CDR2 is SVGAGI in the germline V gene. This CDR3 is CASSYYAGAGANVLTF. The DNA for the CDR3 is TGTGCCAGCAGTTACTACGCGGGAGCTGGGGCCAACGTCCTGACTTTC.

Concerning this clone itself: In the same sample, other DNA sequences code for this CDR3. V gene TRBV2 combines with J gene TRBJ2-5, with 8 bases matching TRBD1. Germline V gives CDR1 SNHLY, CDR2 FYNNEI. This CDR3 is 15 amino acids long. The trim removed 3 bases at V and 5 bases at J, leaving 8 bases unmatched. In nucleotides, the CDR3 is TGTGCCAGCAGTGACCCGGCAGGGGGCTCGGAGACCCAGTACTTC. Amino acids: CASSDPAGGSETQYF.

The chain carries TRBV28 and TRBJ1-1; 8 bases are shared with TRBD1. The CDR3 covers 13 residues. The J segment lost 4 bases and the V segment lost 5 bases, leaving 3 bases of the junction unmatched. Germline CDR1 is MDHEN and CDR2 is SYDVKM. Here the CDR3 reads CASSVTGGTEAFF. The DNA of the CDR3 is TGTGCCAGCAGTGTAACAGGGGGCACTGAAGCTTTCTTT.